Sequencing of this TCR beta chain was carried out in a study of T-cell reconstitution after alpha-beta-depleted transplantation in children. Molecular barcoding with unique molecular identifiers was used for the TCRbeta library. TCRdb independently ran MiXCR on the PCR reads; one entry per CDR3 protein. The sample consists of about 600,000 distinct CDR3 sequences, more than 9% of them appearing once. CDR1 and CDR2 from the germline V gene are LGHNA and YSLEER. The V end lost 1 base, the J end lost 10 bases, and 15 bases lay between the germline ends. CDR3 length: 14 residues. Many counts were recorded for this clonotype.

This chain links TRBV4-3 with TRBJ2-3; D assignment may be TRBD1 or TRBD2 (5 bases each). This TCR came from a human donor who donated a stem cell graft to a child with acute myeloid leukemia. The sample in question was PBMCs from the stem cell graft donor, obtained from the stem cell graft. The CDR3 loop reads CASSQVSGPTPQYF. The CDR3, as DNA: TGCGCCAGCAGCCAAGTGTCGGGACCCACCCCGCAGTATTTT.